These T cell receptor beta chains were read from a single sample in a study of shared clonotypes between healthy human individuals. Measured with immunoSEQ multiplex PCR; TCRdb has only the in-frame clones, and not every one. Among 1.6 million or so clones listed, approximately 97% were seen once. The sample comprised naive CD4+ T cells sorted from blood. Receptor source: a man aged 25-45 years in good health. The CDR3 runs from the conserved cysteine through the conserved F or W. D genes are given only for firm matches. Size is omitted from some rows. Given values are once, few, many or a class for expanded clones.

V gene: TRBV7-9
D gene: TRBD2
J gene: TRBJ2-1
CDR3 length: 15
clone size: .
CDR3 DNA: TGTGCCAGCAGCTTAGCCGGGAGGGCCTACAATGAGCAGTTCTTC
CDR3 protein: CASSLAGRAYNEQFF

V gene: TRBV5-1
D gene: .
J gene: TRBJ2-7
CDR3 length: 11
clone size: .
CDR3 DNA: TGCGCCAGCAGCTTGGGGCCCGAGCAGTACTTC
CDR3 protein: CASSLGPEQYF

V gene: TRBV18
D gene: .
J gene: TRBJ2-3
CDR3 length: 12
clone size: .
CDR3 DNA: TGTGCCAGCTCACCGGAGGAGGGTACGCAGTATTTT
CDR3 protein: CASSPEEGTQYF

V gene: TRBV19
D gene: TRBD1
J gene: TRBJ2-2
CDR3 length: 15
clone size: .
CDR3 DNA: TGTGCCAGTAGCCGGACAGGGGGAGGCACCGGGGAGCTGTTTTTT
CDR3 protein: CASSRTGGGTGELFF

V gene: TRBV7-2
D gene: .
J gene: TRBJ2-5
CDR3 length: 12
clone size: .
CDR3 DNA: TGTGCCAGCAGCTTATTAGTAGAGACCCAGTACTTC
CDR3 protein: CASSLLVETQYF

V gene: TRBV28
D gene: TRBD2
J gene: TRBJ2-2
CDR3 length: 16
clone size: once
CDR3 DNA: TGTGCCAGCAAAAACCCGGGACTAGTGAACACCGGGGAGCTGTTTTTT
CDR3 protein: CASKNPGLVNTGELFF

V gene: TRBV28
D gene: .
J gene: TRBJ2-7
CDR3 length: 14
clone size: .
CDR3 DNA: TGTGCCAGCAGCCTTCAGACAAATGGGGCCGAGCAGTACTTC
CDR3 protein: CASSLQTNGAEQYF

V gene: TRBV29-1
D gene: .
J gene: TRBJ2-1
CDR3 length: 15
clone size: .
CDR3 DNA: TGCAGCGTTTTGGGTCGGGGGAGCTCCTACAATGAGCAGTTCTTC
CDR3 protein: CSVLGRGSSYNEQFF

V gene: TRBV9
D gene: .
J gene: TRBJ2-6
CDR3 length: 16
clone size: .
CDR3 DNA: TGTGCCAGCAGCCCCCCCGGCCTCTCTGGGGCCAACGTCCTGACTTTC
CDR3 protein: CASSPPGLSGANVLTF

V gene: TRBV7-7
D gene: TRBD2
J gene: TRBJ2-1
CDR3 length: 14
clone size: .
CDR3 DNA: TGTGCTAGCAAGCAGCGGGAGGGCCACAATGAGCAGTTCTTC
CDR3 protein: CASKQREGHNEQFF

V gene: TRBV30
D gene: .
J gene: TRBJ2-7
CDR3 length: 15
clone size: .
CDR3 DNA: TGTGCCTGGAAGTCGGTAGGCCCTAGCTCCTACGAGCAGTACTTC
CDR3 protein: CAWKSVGPSSYEQYF

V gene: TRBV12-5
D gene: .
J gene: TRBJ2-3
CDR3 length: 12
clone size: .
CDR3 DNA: TGTGCTAGTGGCCCGGAAACAGATACGCAGTATTTT
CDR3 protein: CASGPETDTQYF

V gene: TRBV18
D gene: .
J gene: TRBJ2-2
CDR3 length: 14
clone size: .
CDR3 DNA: TGTGCCAGCTCACCACCGGAAAACACCGGGGAGCTGTTTTTT
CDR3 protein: CASSPPENTGELFF

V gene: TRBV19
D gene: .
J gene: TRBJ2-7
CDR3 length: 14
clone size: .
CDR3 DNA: TGTGCCAGTAGGGTATCAGGGGCGTCCTACGAGCAGTACTTC
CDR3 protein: CASRVSGASYEQYF

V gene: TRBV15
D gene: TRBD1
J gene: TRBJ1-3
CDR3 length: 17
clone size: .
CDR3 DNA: TGTGCCACCAGCAGAGACCCCCAACAGGGGGTTGGAAACACCATATATTTT
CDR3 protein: CATSRDPQQGVGNTIYF

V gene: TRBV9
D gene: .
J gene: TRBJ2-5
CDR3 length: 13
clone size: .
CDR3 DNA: TGTGCCAGCAGCGTAGCGAGCCAAGAGACCCAGTACTTC
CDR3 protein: CASSVASQETQYF

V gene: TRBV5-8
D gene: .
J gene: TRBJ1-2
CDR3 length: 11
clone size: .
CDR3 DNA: TGTGCCAGCAGCAGGACATGGGGCTACACCTTC
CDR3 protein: CASSRTWGYTF

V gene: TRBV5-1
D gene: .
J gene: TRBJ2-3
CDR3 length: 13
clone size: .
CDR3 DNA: TGCGCCAGCAGCCTTAGGGGGGCAGATACGCAGTATTTT
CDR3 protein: CASSLRGADTQYF

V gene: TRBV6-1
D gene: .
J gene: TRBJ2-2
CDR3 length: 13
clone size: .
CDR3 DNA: TGTGCCAGCAGTGAAATCTCCGCCGGGGAGCTGTTTTTT
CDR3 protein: CASSEISAGELFF

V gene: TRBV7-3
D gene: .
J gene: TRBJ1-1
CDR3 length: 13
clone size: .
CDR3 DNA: TGTGCCAGCAGCTTAGGGGCGCGGACTGAAGCTTTCTTT
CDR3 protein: CASSLGARTEAFF

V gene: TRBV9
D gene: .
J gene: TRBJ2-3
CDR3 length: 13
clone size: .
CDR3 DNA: TGTGCCAGCAGCGTAAGAGGGACAGATACGCAGTATTTT
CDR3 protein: CASSVRGTDTQYF

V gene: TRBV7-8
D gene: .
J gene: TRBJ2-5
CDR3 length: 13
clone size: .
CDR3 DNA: TGTGCCAGCAGCCCGGGACGACGAGAGACCCAGTACTTC
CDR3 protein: CASSPGRRETQYF

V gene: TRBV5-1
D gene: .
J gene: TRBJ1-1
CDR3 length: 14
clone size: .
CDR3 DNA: TGCGCCAGCAGCTTCATATCGGGGAACACTGAAGCTTTCTTT
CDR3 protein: CASSFISGNTEAFF

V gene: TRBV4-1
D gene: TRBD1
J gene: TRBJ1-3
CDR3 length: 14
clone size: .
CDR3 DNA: TGCGCCAGCAGCCAAGACCCCAGGGGGAACACCATATATTTT
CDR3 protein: CASSQDPRGNTIYF

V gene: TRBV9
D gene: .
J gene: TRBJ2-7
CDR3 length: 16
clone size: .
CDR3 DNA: TGTGCCAGCAGCGTAGGCCCTCAGTTCGGGGGAGGCGAGCAGTACTTC
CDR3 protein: CASSVGPQFGGGEQYF

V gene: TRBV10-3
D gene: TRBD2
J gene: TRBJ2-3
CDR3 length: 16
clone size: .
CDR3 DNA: TGTGCCATCAGTGAGGCCGGGACTAGCGGCACAGATACGCAGTATTTT
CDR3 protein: CAISEAGTSGTDTQYF

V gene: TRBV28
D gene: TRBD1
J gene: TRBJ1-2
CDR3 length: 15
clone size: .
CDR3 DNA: TGTGCCAGCAGTTTATCGCTCGGCACAGGGGTTGGGTACACCTTC
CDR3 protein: CASSLSLGTGVGYTF

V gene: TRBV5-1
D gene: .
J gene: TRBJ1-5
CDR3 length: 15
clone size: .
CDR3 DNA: TGCGCCAGCAGCTGGACCGGGGCCCGGGAACAGCCCCAGCATTTT
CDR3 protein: CASSWTGAREQPQHF

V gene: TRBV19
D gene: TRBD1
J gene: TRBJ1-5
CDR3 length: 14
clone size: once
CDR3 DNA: TGTGCCAGTGAGGACAGGGGGCTTCCTCAGCCCCAGCATTTT
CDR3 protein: CASEDRGLPQPQHF

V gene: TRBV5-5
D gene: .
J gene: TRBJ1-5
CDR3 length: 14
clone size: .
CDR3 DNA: TGTGCCAGCAGCTTGCCCGGGGATGGTCAGCCCCAGCATTTT
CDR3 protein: CASSLPGDGQPQHF

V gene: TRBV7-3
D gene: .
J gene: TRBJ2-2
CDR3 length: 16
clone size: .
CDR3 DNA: TGTGCCAGCAGCTTAACGGGAGGTACTTACACCGGGGAGCTGTTTTTT
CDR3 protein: CASSLTGGTYTGELFF

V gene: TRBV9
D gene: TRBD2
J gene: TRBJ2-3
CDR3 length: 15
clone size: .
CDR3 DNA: TGTGCCAGCAGCGTAGGGACTAGCGGGCCAAATACGCAGTATTTT
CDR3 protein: CASSVGTSGPNTQYF

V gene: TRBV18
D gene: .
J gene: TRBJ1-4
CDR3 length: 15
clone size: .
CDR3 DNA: TGTGCCAGCTCACCTAGGGGGGCGACTAATGAAAAACTGTTTTTT
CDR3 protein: CASSPRGATNEKLFF

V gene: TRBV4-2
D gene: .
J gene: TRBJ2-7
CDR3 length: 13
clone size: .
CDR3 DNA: TGTGCCAGTAAAAATAGTTTATCCCCCGAGCAGTACTTC
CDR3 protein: CASKNSLSPEQYF

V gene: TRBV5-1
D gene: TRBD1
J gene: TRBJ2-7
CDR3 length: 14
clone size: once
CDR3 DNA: TGCGCCAGCAGCGGGGGACAGTCGAGTTACGAGCAGTACTTC
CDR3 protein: CASSGGQSSYEQYF

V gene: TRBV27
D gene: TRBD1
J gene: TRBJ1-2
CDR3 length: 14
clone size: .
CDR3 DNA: TGTGCCAGCAGGTACGGGACAGAGTTCTATGGCTACACCTTC
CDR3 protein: CASRYGTEFYGYTF

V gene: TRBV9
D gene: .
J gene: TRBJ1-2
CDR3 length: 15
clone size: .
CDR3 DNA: TGTGCCAGCAGCCCTCGGTTAGGGGGTGACTATGGCTACACCTTC
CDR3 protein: CASSPRLGGDYGYTF

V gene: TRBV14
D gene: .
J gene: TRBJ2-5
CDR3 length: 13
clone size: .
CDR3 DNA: TGTGCCAGCAGCGGGGGGTACCAAGAGACCCAGTACTTC
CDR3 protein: CASSGGYQETQYF

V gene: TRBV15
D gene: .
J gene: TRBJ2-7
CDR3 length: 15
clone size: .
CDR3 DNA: TGTGCCACCAGCCCCCAACCTCAGGGTTCCTACGAGCAGTACTTC
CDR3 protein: CATSPQPQGSYEQYF

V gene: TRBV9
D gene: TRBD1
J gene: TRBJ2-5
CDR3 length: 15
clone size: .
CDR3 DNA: TGTGCCAGCAGCCCCTTTGGGACAGCTAAAGAGACCCAGTACTTC
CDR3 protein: CASSPFGTAKETQYF

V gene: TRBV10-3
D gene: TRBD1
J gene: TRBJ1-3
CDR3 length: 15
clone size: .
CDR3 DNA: TGTGCCATCATTCCCGAAACAGGGGCTGGAAACACCATATATTTT
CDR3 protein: CAIIPETGAGNTIYF

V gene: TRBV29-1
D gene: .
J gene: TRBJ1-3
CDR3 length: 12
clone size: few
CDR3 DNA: TGCAGCGTTGTGATAACTGGAAACACCATATATTTT
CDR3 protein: CSVVITGNTIYF

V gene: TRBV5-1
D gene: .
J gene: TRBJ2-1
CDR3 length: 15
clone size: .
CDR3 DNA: TGCGCCAGCAGCTTGTCGACTAGGACCTACAATGAGCAGTTCTTC
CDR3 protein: CASSLSTRTYNEQFF

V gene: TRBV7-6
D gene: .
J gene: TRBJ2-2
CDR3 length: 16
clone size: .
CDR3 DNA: TGTGCCAGCAGCTTAGCGGGGGCGGGATACACCGGGGAGCTGTTTTTT
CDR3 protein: CASSLAGAGYTGELFF

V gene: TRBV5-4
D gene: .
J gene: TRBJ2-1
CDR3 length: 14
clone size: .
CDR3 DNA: TGTGCCAGCAGCTTGAAGACTAGTGATCGTGAGCAGTTCTTC
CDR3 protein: CASSLKTSDREQFF

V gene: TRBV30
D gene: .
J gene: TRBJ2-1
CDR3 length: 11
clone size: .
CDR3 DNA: TGTGCCTGGACCCTGGGGGGTGTCAAGTTCTTC
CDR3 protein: CAWTLGGVKFF

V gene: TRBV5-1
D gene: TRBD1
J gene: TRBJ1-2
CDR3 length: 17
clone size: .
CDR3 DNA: TGCGCCAGCAGCCCCGGGACAGGGATCATTATTGACTATGGCTACACCTTC
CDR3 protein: CASSPGTGIIIDYGYTF